These 13 T cell receptor beta chains were sequenced from one sample in a study of prognosis after radiotherapy for stage I lung cancer. Template was genomic DNA; TCR beta CDR3 amplified in two multiplex PCR rounds. Each TRBV and TRBJ gene had its own primer in the first PCR round. TCRdb reanalysed the multiplex PCR reads using MiXCR and keeps one entry per CDR3 protein. Of approximately 25,000 distinct CDR3 sequences in the sample, around 45% were seen once. The source was PBMCs, collected before or after stereotactic body radiation therapy (not recorded which). Receptor source: a donor at least 50 years old with non-small cell lung cancer.

The rearrangement joins TRBV28 to TRBJ2-7; a possible D gene is TRBD1 (5 bases). Germline V gene data show CDR1 as MDHEN and CDR2 as SYDVKM. The CDR3 contains 13 residues. V was shortened by 10 bases and J by 0 bases, with 13 bases between the two germline ends. The DNA of the CDR3 is TGTGCCATTAGACAGCCTAACTCCTACGAGCAGTACTTC. It is translated as CAIRQPNSYEQYF.

About this clonotype: Only one base separates this from a far larger clonotype, so it likely reflects a read error. The chain combines TRBV25-1 with TRBJ1-1; 10 nucleotides align to TRBD1. The germline V gene has CDR1 MGHDK and CDR2 SYGVNS. The CDR3 runs to 15 residues. DNA for the CDR3: TGTGCCAGCAGTCCCTCGACAGGGGGCTACACTCAAGCTTTCTTT. It yields the protein CASSPSTGGYTQAFF.

This clonotype was seen ten or more times. The chain is built from TRBV9 and TRBJ2-7, with D possibly matching TRBD2 (7 bases). Per the germline V gene, CDR1 is SGDLS and CDR2 is YYNGEE. The CDR3 spans 15 residues. Trimming cost V 3 bases and J 6 bases, with 19 bases left between them. The CDR3 here is CASSATTGRGSEQYF. As DNA, the CDR3 is TGTGCCAGCAGCGCAACCACAGGGCGCGGGAGCGAGCAGTACTTC. Filled out from reference TRBV9 and TRBJ2-7, the complete variable domain reads DSGVTQTPKHLITATGQRVTLRCSPRSGDLSVYWYQQSLDQGLQFLIQYYNGEERAKGNILERFSAQQFPDLHSELNLSSLELGDSALYFCASSATTGRGSEQYFGPGTRLTVT.

Regarding this clonotype: At one of its ends the junction is not consistent with the germline gene, which may arise from a read error. This chain connects TRBV6-1 to TRBJ2-3; D ambiguous. Germline lookup yields CDR1 MNHNS and CDR2 SASEGT. The CDR3 length is 13 residues. CDR3 in DNA: TGTGCCAGCATTGAATCCGACACAGACACGCAGTATTTT. Translated: CASIESDTDTQYF.

This clonotype has at least ten counts. This chain connects TRBV10-2 to TRBJ1-3; D is unresolved. The CDR3 is 11 amino acids. V was clipped by 8 bases and J by 2 bases, with 4 bases between them. Germline CDR1 is WSHSY and CDR2 is SAAADI. DNA of the CDR3: TGCGCCAGCTCCACTGGAAACACCATATATTTT. Protein product: CASSTGNTIYF.

This chain connects TRBV28 to TRBJ2-1; D possibly corresponds to TRBD1 (6 bases). Germline V gene lookup returns CDR1 MDHEN and CDR2 SYDVKM. The CDR3 is made up of 12 amino acids. V lost 6 bases, J lost 9 bases, and 12 bases lay in between. The CDR3 reads CASRSGAGEQFF. CDR3 bases: TGTGCCAGCAGATCAGGGGCCGGTGAGCAGTTCTTC.

This clonotype has ten or more counts. J is TRBJ1-3 and V is TRBV20-1; the D is unclear. This CDR3 region has 14 residues. CDR1 DFQATT and CDR2 SNEGSKA come from the germline V gene (reference sequence). Trimming stripped 2 bases from V and 0 bases from J, with 8 bases between. This CDR3 reads CSARSRGSGNTIYF. The CDR3 nucleotides read TGCAGTGCTAGAAGTCGGGGCTCTGGAAACACCATATATTTT.

This clonotype was counted many times. The chain links TRBV5-6 to TRBJ1-4; a weak D match, TRBD1 (5 bases). V was cut by 4 bases and J by 0 bases, with 13 bases left in between. This CDR3 is built from 16 residues. CDR1 and CDR2 from the germline V gene are SGHDT and YYEEEE. CDR3 bases: TGTGCCAGCAGCCGAAGACAGAGGGCAACTAATGAAAAACTGTTTTTT. It encodes CASSRRQRATNEKLFF.

This clonotype was counted only a few times. V is TRBV6-5 and J is TRBJ2-1, with 10 bases fitting TRBD1. CDR1 MNHEY and CDR2 SVGAGI come from the germline V gene. The CDR3 contains 15 residues. V lost 4 bases and J lost 6; bases outside the gene matches: 6. CDR3 nucleotide sequence: TGTGCCAGCAGTTCCGGGACAGGGGTATTCAATGAGCAGTTCTTC. Its protein product is CASSSGTGVFNEQFF.

The sample holds many counts of this clonotype. The chain links TRBV20-1 to TRBJ1-2; D might be TRBD1 (5 bases). Germline CDR1 is DFQATT and CDR2 is SNEGSKA (reference sequence). Deletions cut 6 bases from V and 4 bases from J, with 12 bases between. The CDR3 runs 12 residues. In DNA, the CDR3 is TGCAGTGCAGCAGATGGGGGCTATGGCTACACCTTC. As protein: CSAADGGYGYTF.

Ten or more counts support this clonotype. The chain carries TRBV7-9 and TRBJ2-1, with D possibly being TRBD2 (6 bases). The CDR3 runs to 13 residues. The ends were cut back, 1 base at V and 10 bases at J, with 11 bases in the middle. Looked up from germline, CDR1 is SEHNR and CDR2 is FQNEAQ (reference sequence). In DNA form, the CDR3 reads TGTGCCAGCAGCTTAGGAAACGGGGGAGAGCAGTTCTTC. Its protein product is CASSLGNGGEQFF. Complete variable domain (other parts from reference TRBV7-9 and TRBJ2-1): DTGVSQNPRHKITKRGQNVTFRCDPISEHNRLYWYRQTLGQGPEFLTYFQNEAQLEKSRLLSDRFSAERPKGSFSTLEIQRTEQGDSAMYLCASSLGNGGEQFFGPGTRLTVL.

This clonotype was recorded many times. The chain combines TRBV9 with TRBJ2-3, with D hard to call. Germline loops: CDR1 SGDLS, CDR2 YYNGEE. The CDR3 covers 14 residues. Trimming removed 6 bases at V and 2 bases at J, with 13 bases between. CDR3 sequence (DNA): TGTGCCAGCACCGCCCGCCCTAACACAGATACGCAGTATTTT. This translates into CASTARPNTDTQYF.

Remarks on this clonotype: At one boundary the junction diverges from the germline segment, which might be a read error. The chain carries TRBV24-1 and TRBJ1-2; no clear D. The CDR3 length is 14 residues. The germline V gene has CDR1 KGHDR and CDR2 SFDVKD. In DNA form, the CDR3 reads TGTGCCACCAGTGATTTGCAAAGTCTGACGGGCCAATACTTC. Translating gives CATSDLQSLTGQYF.